The present TCR beta chain was sequenced within a study of a mutant IDH1 vaccine in newly diagnosed glioma. Looking at the study overall: Previous care, which was radiotherapy, temozolomide, or both, most often involved both.

Germline lookup yields CDR1 LNHDA and CDR2 SQIVND (reference sequence). The CDR3 is 14 residues long. V was clipped by 3 bases and J by 7 bases, with 15 bases between them. The sample's time point: baseline, week 1 (first vaccination visit). As to treatment: pre-vaccination baseline after standard-of-care therapy. The table came from immunoSEQ multiplex PCR; TCRdb's copy has only in-frame clones and leaves some out. In the table there are some 87,000 clones, roughly 77% of which are singletons. This clonotype was sampled from a man in his forties or fifties with glioma. Specimen: PBMCs, collected from a glioma patient treated with radiotherapy, temozolomide or both. The V call is TRBV19, the J call TRBJ1-1; D uncertain. CDR3 in amino acids: CASSMRSDGREAFF. In nucleotides, the CDR3 is TGTGCCAGTAGTATGCGTTCAGACGGGCGTGAAGCTTTCTTT.